A selection of T cell receptor beta chains follows, all from one sample in a study of CD8+ T cells in alopecia areata. TCRdb keeps only in-frame clones here, not all; method: immunoSEQ multiplex PCR. This table holds about 200,000 clones, over 60% found once. Sample: CD4+ T cells sorted from blood, taken at week 4, from a patient treated with tofacitinib. The receptors were gathered from a human donor with alopecia areata. The conserved cysteine and the conserved F or W are not part of the CDR3 here. The order of the fields is V gene, CDR3 protein.

TRBV23-1 | ASSPKTGGSGANVLT
TRBV7-9 | ASSPYPGSVNYGYT
TRBV29-1 | SGGDYGYT
TRBV2 | ASSDDRGFGYT
TRBV30 | ACEAGTDTQY
TRBV14 | ASSHGAGGGYYNEQF
TRBV25-1 | ASSSTGNTEAF
TRBV6-5 | ASSYPTYEQY
TRBV30 | AWRRRTDSDSYNEQF
TRBV30 | AWSSGSPGETQY
TRBV4-3 | ASSQDPGNSGANVLT
TRBV25-1 | ASSEYTEAF
TRBV4-2 | ASSQGNQAGEQY
TRBV20-1 | RAVGDYEQY
TRBV6-6 | ASSYGTGTNQPQH
TRBV2 | ASRLGGLSETQY
TRBV6-5 | ASSRTVGYEQY
TRBV29-1 | SVAGRGTNYGYT
TRBV5-1 | ASMTSGGAGETQY
TRBV10-3 | AATGQGTGELF
TRBV2 | ASRGLGEQY
TRBV29-1 | SGNGISQETQY
TRBV7-3 | ASSLMGQETQY
TRBV7-9 | ASSPRDSNYNEQF
TRBV7-2 | ASSRPGGTDTQY
TRBV9 | ASSARAGATGEQY
TRBV30 | ACRGKGADSPLH
TRBV29-1 | SAHLFGQGPGETQY
TRBV7-2 | ASLRLAANNEQF
TRBV11-1 | ASSFRSSSYNEQF
TRBV29-1 | SVAGGSYGYT
TRBV2 | ASSLGGRYGYT
TRBV14 | ASSQVGQGSYEQY
TRBV29-1 | SVGGKDGTNYGYT
TRBV2 | ASSIVGGGSYEQY
TRBV6-5 | ACGAPSSYEQY
TRBV27 | ASSSPLNTEAF
TRBV15 | ATSSAKTSGGAHEQF
TRBV5-6 | ASSLVGEKTQY
TRBV2 | ASSEALPGDTQY
TRBV29-1 | SAVLAGGPNEQF
TRBV4-3 | ASSQGPGTGLTGELF
TRBV9 | ASSARVAGLNTGELF
TRBV7-8 | ASSLSWGDSNQPQH
TRBV29-1 | SVVRASSYNEQF